The rows below give T cell receptor beta chains drawn from one sample of a study of T-cell reconstitution after alpha-beta-depleted transplantation in children. TCRdb reprocessed the PCR reads with MiXCR, giving one entry per CDR3 protein. The repertoire holds approximately 420,000 distinct CDR3 sequences, with under 13% as singletons. Here the sequenced sample was PBMCs from the stem cell graft donor, taken from the stem cell graft. These receptors originate from a human donor who donated a stem cell graft to a child with acute myeloid leukemia. CDR3s include the opening cysteine and the closing phenylalanine or tryptophan. The order of the fields is J gene, V gene, D gene, clone size, CDR3 protein, CDR3 DNA. The D gene is left open where the match is weak. Rows give clone size only sometimes, using once, few, many, or a class for an expanded clone.

J: TRBJ2-7; V: TRBV5-1; D: -; size: many; CDR3: CASSLGDREVNEQYF; DNA: TGCGCCAGCAGCTTGGGTGACAGGGAGGTAAACGAGCAGTACTTC
J: TRBJ2-7; V: TRBV15; D: -; size: few; CDR3: CATSRDQRAGHEQYF; DNA: TGTGCCACCAGCAGAGATCAGAGGGCTGGCCACGAGCAGTACTTC
J: TRBJ2-2; V: TRBV11-1; D: -; size: many; CDR3: CASSWKAIDSANTGELFF; DNA: TGTGCCAGCAGCTGGAAGGCCATCGACTCCGCGAACACCGGGGAGCTGTTTTTT
J: TRBJ1-4; V: TRBV28; D: TRBD1; size: -; CDR3: CASSTDRRGKLFF; DNA: TGTGCCAGCAGCACGGACAGGCGGGGAAAACTGTTTTTT
J: TRBJ1-1; V: TRBV20-1; D: -; size: many; CDR3: CSARASLATEAFF; DNA: TGCAGTGCTAGAGCATCCCTGGCCACTGAAGCTTTCTTT
J: TRBJ1-4; V: TRBV12-3/TRBV12-4; D: -; size: few; CDR3: CASRGYGQNEKLFF; DNA: TGTGCCAGCAGGGGTTACGGCCAAAATGAAAAACTGTTTTTT
J: TRBJ2-7; V: TRBV2; D: -; size: few; CDR3: CASSALDIPNYEQYF; DNA: TGTGCCAGCAGTGCTCTCGACATACCAAATTACGAGCAGTACTTC
J: TRBJ1-2; V: TRBV4-1; D: -; size: few; CDR3: CASSQQRDSLYGYTF; DNA: TGCGCCAGCAGCCAACAACGGGACTCCCTATATGGCTACACCTTC
J: TRBJ2-7; V: TRBV4-1; D: -; size: -; CDR3: CASSQDGGWEQYF; DNA: TGCGCCAGCAGCCAAGATGGGGGCTGGGAGCAGTACTTC
J: TRBJ1-5; V: TRBV29-1; D: -; size: few; CDR3: CSVDWFGNQPQHF; DNA: TGCAGCGTTGATTGGTTTGGCAATCAGCCCCAGCATTTT
J: TRBJ2-5; V: TRBV6-5; D: -; size: few; CDR3: CASSYSGKETQYF; DNA: TGTGCCAGCAGTTATTCGGGGAAAGAGACCCAGTACTTC
J: TRBJ2-5; V: TRBV5-1; D: -; size: -; CDR3: CASSFLGQSQETQYF; DNA: TGCGCCAGCAGCTTCCTTGGACAGTCCCAAGAGACCCAGTACTTC
J: TRBJ2-1; V: TRBV19; D: -; size: -; CDR3: CASGTVQGGYNEQFF; DNA: TGTGCCAGTGGGACCGTACAGGGCGGATACAATGAGCAGTTCTTC
J: TRBJ2-7; V: TRBV20-1; D: TRBD1; size: many; CDR3: CSASPGTGSWEQYF; DNA: TGCAGTGCTTCACCCGGGACAGGGTCATGGGAGCAGTACTTC
J: TRBJ2-2; V: TRBV29-1; D: -; size: -; CDR3: CSVQGVQGGTGELFF; DNA: TGCAGCGTCCAGGGGGTTCAGGGGGGCACCGGGGAGCTGTTTTTT
J: TRBJ2-1; V: TRBV4-3; D: TRBD2; size: many; CDR3: CASSETSGRYTDEQFF; DNA: TGCGCCAGCAGCGAGACTAGCGGGAGATATACCGATGAGCAGTTCTTC
J: TRBJ2-1; V: TRBV5-1; D: -; size: few; CDR3: CASSPNAGTYNEQFF; DNA: TGCGCCAGCAGCCCCAATGCAGGGACGTACAATGAGCAGTTCTTC
J: TRBJ1-5; V: TRBV2; D: -; size: -; CDR3: CASRDRVGLGQPQHF; DNA: TGTGCCAGCAGGGACCGCGTGGGGCTTGGGCAGCCCCAGCATTTT
J: TRBJ1-2; V: TRBV27; D: -; size: -; CDR3: CASSLRGYDGYTF; DNA: TGTGCCAGCAGTTTACGAGGGTATGATGGCTACACCTTC
J: TRBJ2-5; V: TRBV10-2; D: -; size: -; CDR3: CASSDSRDETQYF; DNA: TGCGCCAGCAGTGATTCCAGGGACGAGACCCAGTACTTC
J: TRBJ2-7; V: TRBV7-9; D: -; size: -; CDR3: CASSLDSLFEQYF; DNA: TGTGCCAGCAGCTTAGACAGCTTGTTCGAGCAGTACTTC
J: TRBJ1-5; V: TRBV19; D: TRBD1; size: few; CDR3: CASSTQGINQPQHF; DNA: TGTGCCAGTAGTACACAGGGGATTAATCAGCCCCAGCATTTT
J: TRBJ2-6; V: TRBV2; D: -; size: -; CDR3: CASSLYAGRTPGANVLTF; DNA: TGTGCCAGCAGTTTATACGCGGGGCGGACCCCTGGGGCCAACGTCCTGACTTTC
J: TRBJ2-1; V: TRBV20-1; D: TRBD2; size: -; CDR3: CSATPAGTSGWEQFF; DNA: TGCAGTGCTACCCCGGCGGGGACTAGCGGTTGGGAGCAGTTCTTC
J: TRBJ2-5; V: TRBV27; D: -; size: many; CDR3: CASSPRGSRWETQYF; DNA: TGTGCCAGCAGCCCAAGGGGCTCCCGTTGGGAGACCCAGTACTTC
J: TRBJ1-2; V: TRBV6-1; D: -; size: few; CDR3: CASSEDMIGGYTF; DNA: TGTGCCAGCAGTGAAGACATGATCGGTGGCTACACCTTC
J: TRBJ2-3; V: TRBV10-3; D: -; size: many; CDR3: CAISGSEFGTDTQYF; DNA: TGTGCCATCAGTGGTAGTGAGTTCGGCACAGATACGCAGTATTTT
J: TRBJ2-2; V: TRBV12-3/TRBV12-4; D: TRBD1; size: -; CDR3: CASSFTTGGPGELFF; DNA: TGTGCCAGCAGTTTCACGACAGGGGGACCCGGGGAGCTGTTTTTT
J: TRBJ2-7; V: TRBV4-1; D: TRBD1; size: many; CDR3: CASSQRTGTESEQYF; DNA: TGCGCCAGCAGCCAACGGACAGGGACGGAGAGCGAGCAGTACTTC
J: TRBJ2-7; V: TRBV7-8; D: TRBD1; size: few; CDR3: CASSAYRGVAHEQYF; DNA: TGTGCCAGCAGCGCATACAGGGGGGTAGCCCACGAGCAGTACTTC
J: TRBJ2-6; V: TRBV19; D: TRBD1; size: few; CDR3: CASSRTGSSGANVLTF; DNA: TGTGCCAGTAGCCGGACAGGATCCTCTGGGGCCAACGTCCTGACTTTC
J: TRBJ1-5; V: TRBV20-1; D: -; size: -; CDR3: CSARERSAVLHQHF; DNA: TGCAGTGCTAGAGAAAGGAGCGCCGTATTACACCAGCATTTT
J: TRBJ2-1; V: TRBV6-1; D: TRBD2; size: few; CDR3: CASTAGKLAGGNSYEQFF; DNA: TGTGCCAGCACCGCAGGGAAACTAGCGGGAGGGAATAGCTATGAGCAGTTCTTC
J: TRBJ1-3; V: TRBV4-2; D: TRBD1; size: few; CDR3: CASSPNDRVLPTKPGNTIYF; DNA: TGTGCCAGCAGCCCGAACGACAGGGTCCTACCTACCAAGCCTGGAAACACCATATATTTT
J: TRBJ2-2; V: TRBV4-1; D: TRBD2; size: few; CDR3: CASSQDPGLVGTGELFF; DNA: TGCGCCAGCAGCCAAGATCCGGGACTAGTCGGCACCGGGGAGCTGTTTTTT
J: TRBJ2-7; V: TRBV5-1; D: -; size: -; CDR3: CASSLEVAYEQYF; DNA: TGCGCCAGCAGCTTGGAGGTTGCGTACGAGCAGTACTTC
J: TRBJ2-5; V: TRBV5-1; D: -; size: -; CDR3: CASNKGARAEETQYF; DNA: TGCGCCAGCAACAAAGGGGCCAGGGCCGAAGAGACCCAGTACTTC
J: TRBJ2-5; V: TRBV23-1; D: -; size: -; CDR3: CASSPPRDRETQYF; DNA: TGCGCCAGCAGTCCACCGCGGGACCGGGAGACCCAGTACTTC